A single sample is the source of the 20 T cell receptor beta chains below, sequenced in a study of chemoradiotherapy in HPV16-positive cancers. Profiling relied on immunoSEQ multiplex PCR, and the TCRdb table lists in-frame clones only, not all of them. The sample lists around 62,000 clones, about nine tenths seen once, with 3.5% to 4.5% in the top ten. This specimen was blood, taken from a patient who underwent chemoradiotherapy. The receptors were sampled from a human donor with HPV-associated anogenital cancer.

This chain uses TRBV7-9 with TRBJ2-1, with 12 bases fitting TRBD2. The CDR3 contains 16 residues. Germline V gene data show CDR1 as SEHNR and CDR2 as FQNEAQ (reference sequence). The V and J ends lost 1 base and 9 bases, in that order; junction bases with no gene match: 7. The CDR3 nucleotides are TGTGCCAGCAGCTTAGTTCTAGCGGGGGGGATCATTGAGCAGTTCTTC. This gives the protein CASSLVLAGGIIEQFF.

The DNA of the CDR3 is TGTGCCAGCAGCCAAGTTCAACAGAATTCACCCCTCCACTTT. Amino acids: CASSQVQQNSPLHF. This chain links TRBV14 with TRBJ1-6; D not certain. CDR1 is SGHDN and CDR2 is FVKESK in the germline V gene. The CDR3 totals 14 residues. Deletions cut 1 base from V and 7 bases from J, with 8 bases between.

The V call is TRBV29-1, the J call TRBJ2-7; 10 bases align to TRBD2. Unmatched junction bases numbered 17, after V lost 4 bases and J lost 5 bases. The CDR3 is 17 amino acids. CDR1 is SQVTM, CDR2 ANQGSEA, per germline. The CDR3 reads CSVVEGKRLAGVDEQYF. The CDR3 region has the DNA TGCAGCGTTGTGGAGGGGAAGAGGCTAGCGGGAGTGGACGAGCAGTACTTC.

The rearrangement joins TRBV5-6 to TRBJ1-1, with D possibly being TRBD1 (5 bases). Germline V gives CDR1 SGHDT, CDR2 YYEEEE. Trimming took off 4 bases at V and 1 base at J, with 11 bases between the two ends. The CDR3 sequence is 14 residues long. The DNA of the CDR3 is TGTGCCAGCAGCAACCAGGGAGGGAACACTGAAGCTTTCTTT. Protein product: CASSNQGGNTEAFF.

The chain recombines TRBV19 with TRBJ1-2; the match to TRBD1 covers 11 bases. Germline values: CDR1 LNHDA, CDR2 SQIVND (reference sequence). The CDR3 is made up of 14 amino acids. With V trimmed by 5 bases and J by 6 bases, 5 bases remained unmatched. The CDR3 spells CASSSRTGGDGYTF. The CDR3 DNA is TGTGCCAGTAGTTCTCGGACAGGGGGCGATGGCTACACCTTC.

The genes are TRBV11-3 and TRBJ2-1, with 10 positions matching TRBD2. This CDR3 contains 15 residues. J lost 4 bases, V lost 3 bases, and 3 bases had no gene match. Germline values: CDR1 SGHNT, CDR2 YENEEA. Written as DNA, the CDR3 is TGTGCCAGCAGCTTTGGACTAGCGGCTTACAATGAGCAGTTCTTC. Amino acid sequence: CASSFGLAAYNEQFF.

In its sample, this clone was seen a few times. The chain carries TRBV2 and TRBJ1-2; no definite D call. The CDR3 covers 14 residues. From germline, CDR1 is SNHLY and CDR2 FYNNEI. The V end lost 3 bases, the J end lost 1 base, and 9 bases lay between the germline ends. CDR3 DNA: TGTGCCAGCAGTGAGGAAGGACTTAACTATGGCTACACCTTC. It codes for CASSEEGLNYGYTF.

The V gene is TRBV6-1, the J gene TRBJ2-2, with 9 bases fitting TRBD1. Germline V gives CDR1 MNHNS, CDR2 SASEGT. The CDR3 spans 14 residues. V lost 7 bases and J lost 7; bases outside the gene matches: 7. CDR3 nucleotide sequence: TGTGCCAGCACTACAGGGGGCCGAGACGGGGAGCTGTTTTTT. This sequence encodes CASTTGGRDGELFF.

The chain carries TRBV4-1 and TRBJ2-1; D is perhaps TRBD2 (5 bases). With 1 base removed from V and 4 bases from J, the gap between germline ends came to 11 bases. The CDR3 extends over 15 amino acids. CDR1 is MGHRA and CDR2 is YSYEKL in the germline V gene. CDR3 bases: TGCGCCAGCAGCCAAGCGGGGTCGAGGTACAATGAGCAGTTCTTC. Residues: CASSQAGSRYNEQFF.

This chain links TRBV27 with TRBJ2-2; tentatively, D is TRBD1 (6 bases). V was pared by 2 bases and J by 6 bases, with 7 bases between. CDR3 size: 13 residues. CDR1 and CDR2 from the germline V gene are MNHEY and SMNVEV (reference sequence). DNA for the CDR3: TGTGCCAGCAGTTTAGCAGGGGCCGGGGAGCTGTTTTTT. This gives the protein CASSLAGAGELFF.

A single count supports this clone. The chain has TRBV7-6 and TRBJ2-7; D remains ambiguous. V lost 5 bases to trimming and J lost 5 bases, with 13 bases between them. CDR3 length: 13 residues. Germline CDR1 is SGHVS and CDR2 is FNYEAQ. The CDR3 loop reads CASSPRTLDEQYF. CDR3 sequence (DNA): TGTGCCAGCAGCCCGCGGACCCTCGACGAGCAGTACTTC.

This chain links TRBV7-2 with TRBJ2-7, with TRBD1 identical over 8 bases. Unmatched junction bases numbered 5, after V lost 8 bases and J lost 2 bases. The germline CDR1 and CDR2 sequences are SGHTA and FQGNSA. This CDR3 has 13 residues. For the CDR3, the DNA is TGTGCCAGCGGGATACAGGGGGCCTACGAGCAGTACTTC. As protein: CASGIQGAYEQYF.

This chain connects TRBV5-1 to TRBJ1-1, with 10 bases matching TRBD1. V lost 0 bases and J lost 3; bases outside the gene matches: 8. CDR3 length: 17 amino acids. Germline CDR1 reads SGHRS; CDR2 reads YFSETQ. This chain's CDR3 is CASSLAGTGELDTEAFF. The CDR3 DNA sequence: TGCGCCAGCAGCTTGGCTGGGACAGGGGAACTGGACACTGAAGCTTTCTTT.

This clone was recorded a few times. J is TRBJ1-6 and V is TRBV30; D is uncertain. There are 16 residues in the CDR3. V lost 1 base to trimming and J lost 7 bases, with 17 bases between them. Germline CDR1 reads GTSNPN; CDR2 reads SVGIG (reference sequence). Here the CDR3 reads CAWSAHLRAPNSPLHF. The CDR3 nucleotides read TGTGCCTGGAGTGCCCACTTGAGGGCCCCCAATTCACCCCTCCACTTT.

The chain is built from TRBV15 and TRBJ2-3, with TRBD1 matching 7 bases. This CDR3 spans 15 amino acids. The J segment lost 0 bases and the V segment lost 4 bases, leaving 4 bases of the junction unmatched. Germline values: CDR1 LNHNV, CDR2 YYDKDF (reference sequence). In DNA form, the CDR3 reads TGTGCCACCAGCACTCGACAGGGAAGCACAGATACGCAGTATTTT. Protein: CATSTRQGSTDTQYF.

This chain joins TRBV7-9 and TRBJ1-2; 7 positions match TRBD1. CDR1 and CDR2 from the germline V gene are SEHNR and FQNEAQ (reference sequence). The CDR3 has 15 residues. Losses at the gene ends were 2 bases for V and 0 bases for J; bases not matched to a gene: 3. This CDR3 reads CASSLYQGANYGYTF. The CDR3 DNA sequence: TGTGCCAGCAGCTTATACCAGGGGGCTAACTATGGCTACACCTTC.

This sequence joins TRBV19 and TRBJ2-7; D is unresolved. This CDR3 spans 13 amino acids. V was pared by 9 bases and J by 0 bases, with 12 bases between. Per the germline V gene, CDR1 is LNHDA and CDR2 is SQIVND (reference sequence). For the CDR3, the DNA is TGTGCCAGCACGGACGGAAACTCCTACGAGCAGTACTTC. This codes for CASTDGNSYEQYF.

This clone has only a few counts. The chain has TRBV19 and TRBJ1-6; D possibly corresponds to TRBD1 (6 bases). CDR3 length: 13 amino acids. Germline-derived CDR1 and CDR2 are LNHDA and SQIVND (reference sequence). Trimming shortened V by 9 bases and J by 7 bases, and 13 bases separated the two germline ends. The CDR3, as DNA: TGTGCCAGCAGCGCAGGGGCGAATTCACCCCTCCACTTT. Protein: CASSAGANSPLHF.

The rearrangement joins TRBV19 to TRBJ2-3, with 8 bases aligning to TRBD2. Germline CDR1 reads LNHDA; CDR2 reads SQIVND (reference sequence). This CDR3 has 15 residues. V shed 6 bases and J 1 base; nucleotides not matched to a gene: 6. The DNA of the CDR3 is TGTGCCAGTAGAAATAGCGGGGTGGGCACAGATACGCAGTATTTT. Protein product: CASRNSGVGTDTQYF.

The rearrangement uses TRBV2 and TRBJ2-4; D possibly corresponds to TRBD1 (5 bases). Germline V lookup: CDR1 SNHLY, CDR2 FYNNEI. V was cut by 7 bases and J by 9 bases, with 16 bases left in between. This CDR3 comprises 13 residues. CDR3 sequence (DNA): TGTGCCAGCACCGAAAAACTAAGGGGCATTCAGTACTTC. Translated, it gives CASTEKLRGIQYF.